The 29 T cell receptor beta chains below come from one sample, sequenced in a study of T cell responses to AZD1222 COVID-19 vaccine. This table comes from immunoSEQ multiplex PCR, and its TCRdb copy is limited to in-frame clones, with some not included. The sample holds about 110,000 clones, about 90% seen once. The sequencing here drew on peripheral blood, taken 28 days after the second AZD1222 dose. The receptors were sampled from an adult who received the AZD1222 COVID-19 vaccine.

The chain recombines TRBV28 with TRBJ2-7; D uncertain. Per germline, CDR1 MDHEN and CDR2 SYDVKM. The CDR3 extends over 11 amino acids. Trimming pared 5 bases from V and 7 bases from J, leaving 9 bases between. CDR3 sequence (DNA): TGTGCCAGCAGTCCGAGCTGGGAGCAGTACTTC. Translation: CASSPSWEQYF. The full variable domain, completed using reference TRBV28 and TRBJ2-7, is DVKVTQSSRYLVKRTGEKVFLECVQDMDHENMFWYRQDPGLGLRLIYFSYDVKMKEKGDIPEGYSVSREKKERFSLILESASTNQTSMYLCASSPSWEQYFGPGTRLTVT.

The CDR3 region is CASAQRRGGLTPTDTQYF. The DNA for the CDR3 is TGTGCCAGCGCCCAGAGGCGGGGCGGCCTGACCCCCACAGATACGCAGTATTTT. This chain uses TRBV7-2 with TRBJ2-3, with a weak D call TRBD2 (6 bases). Trimming removed 8 bases at V and 2 bases at J, with 26 bases between. Germline V gene lookup returns CDR1 SGHTA and CDR2 FQGNSA. The CDR3 extends over 18 amino acids.

This chain connects TRBV19 to TRBJ2-3; 12 bases agree with TRBD2. V shed 4 bases and J 10 bases; nucleotides not matched to a gene: 6. The germline V gene has CDR1 LNHDA and CDR2 SQIVND (reference sequence). The CDR3 is 14 residues long. The CDR3 region is CASSTGLAGSAQYF. Written as DNA, the CDR3 is TGTGCCAGTAGTACAGGACTAGCGGGGAGTGCGCAGTATTTT.

The gene calls are TRBV7-8 and TRBJ2-5, with 9 bases fitting TRBD2. This CDR3 is 19 amino acids long. V gave up 2 bases and J gave up 5 bases; unmatched junction bases: 18. CDR1 is SGHVS and CDR2 is FQNEAQ in the germline V gene. The CDR3 loop reads CASSLRVGGRAGLGETQYF. DNA for the CDR3: TGTGCCAGCAGCTTAAGGGTCGGCGGGAGGGCCGGGTTAGGGGAGACCCAGTACTTC.

The table lists this clone with a count of one. The V call is TRBV7-3, the J call TRBJ2-1; D unclear. V lost 4 bases, J lost 0 bases, and 10 bases lay in between. Germline lookup yields CDR1 SGHTA and CDR2 FQGTGA. There are 15 residues in the CDR3. The CDR3 protein is CASSSYLSSYNEQFF. The CDR3 region has the DNA TGTGCCAGCAGCTCTTATCTGAGCTCCTACAATGAGCAGTTCTTC.

The J gene is TRBJ2-7, the V gene TRBV7-6; 8 bases align to TRBD1. V gave up 4 bases and J gave up 6 bases; unmatched junction bases: 5. Germline CDR1 reads SGHVS; CDR2 reads FNYEAQ. The CDR3 consists of 13 residues. The CDR3 region is CASSSTGEVEQYF. CDR3 sequence (DNA): TGTGCCAGCAGCTCGACAGGGGAAGTCGAGCAGTACTTC.

Concerning this clone itself: Additional DNA sequences in this sample encode the identical CDR3. This chain links TRBV5-5 with TRBJ1-4, with 9 bases fitting TRBD1. The CDR3 spans 14 residues. From germline, CDR1 is SGHKS and CDR2 YYEKEE (reference sequence). V shed 3 bases and J 5 bases; nucleotides not matched to a gene: 2. Here the CDR3 DNA reads TGTGCCAGCAGCTCCGGACAGGGGAATGAAAAACTGTTTTTT. This translates into CASSSGQGNEKLFF.

The chain joins TRBV30 to TRBJ1-5; the D is unclear. This CDR3 contains 13 residues. Between the trimmed V and J ends, which lost 2 bases and 5 bases, there was a span of 10 bases. From germline, CDR1 is GTSNPN and CDR2 SVGIG (reference sequence). CDR3 loop: CAWSSNQYQPQHF. The CDR3 nucleotides read TGTGCCTGGAGTTCAAACCAATATCAGCCCCAGCATTTT.

The V and J genes are TRBV7-9 and TRBJ2-7; D perhaps matches TRBD2 (5 bases). CDR1 SEHNR and CDR2 FQNEAQ come from the germline V gene (reference sequence). Between the trimmed V and J ends, which lost 4 bases and 0 bases, there was a span of 7 bases. This CDR3 spans 13 amino acids. For the CDR3, the DNA is TGTGCCAGCAGCTGGACTGCCTCCTACGAGCAGTACTTC. Translation: CASSWTASYEQYF.

The rearrangement links TRBV11-3 to TRBJ2-1; 12 bases line up with TRBD2. Trimming took 5 bases from V and 9 from J; bases not matched to a gene: 8. CDR1 and CDR2 (germline): SGHNT, YENEEA. The CDR3 extends over 15 amino acids. The CDR3 DNA sequence: TGTGCCAGCAGCGCCCGACTAGCGGGAGCTAGTGAGCAGTTCTTC. It is translated as CASSARLAGASEQFF.

This clone occurred once. The V call is TRBV2, the J call TRBJ2-2, with D perhaps given as TRBD1 or TRBD2 (5 bases each). Trimming took 4 bases from V and 6 from J, leaving 15 bases between them. The CDR3 has 15 amino acids. Per germline, CDR1 SNHLY and CDR2 FYNNEI. This chain's CDR3 is CASSATRGPSGELFF. The CDR3 DNA is TGTGCCAGCAGTGCCACGAGGGGCCCTTCCGGGGAGCTGTTTTTT.

This chain connects TRBV19 to TRBJ1-1; weak D call: TRBD1 (5 bases). CDR1 is LNHDA, CDR2 SQIVND, per germline (reference sequence). Trimming took off 7 bases at V and 1 base at J, with 16 bases between the two ends. CDR3 length: 15 amino acids. The CDR3 loop reads CASTFQGLTNTEAFF. The CDR3 DNA is TGTGCCAGTACCTTCCAGGGCCTTACGAACACTGAAGCTTTCTTT.

The chain has TRBV6-1 and TRBJ1-2; no clear D gene. The V and J ends lost 3 bases and 4 bases respectively, with 9 bases between them. The CDR3 spans 13 residues. Germline V gives CDR1 MNHNS, CDR2 SASEGT. The CDR3 DNA follows: TGTGCCAGCAGTGACGGGCAGCTCTATGGCTACACCTTC. Protein sequence: CASSDGQLYGYTF.

The chain joins TRBV11-2 to TRBJ2-1; maybe TRBD1 (5 bases). The V gene lost 5 bases and the J gene lost 5 bases, with 16 bases spanning the gap. CDR1 and CDR2 (germline): SGHAT, FQNNGV. This CDR3 spans 15 amino acids. DNA for the CDR3: TGTGCCAGCAGCCTCGGGCAGGGCTCGAACAATGAGCAGTTCTTC. It yields the protein CASSLGQGSNNEQFF.

V is TRBV27 and J is TRBJ1-2; TRBD1 might be the D (6 bases). The germline CDR1 and CDR2 sequences are MNHEY and SMNVEV (reference sequence). Deletions cut 2 bases from V and 4 bases from J, with 17 bases between. This CDR3 spans 16 amino acids. The CDR3 spells CASSLRPGQFAYGYTF. The DNA of the CDR3 is TGTGCCAGCAGTTTACGCCCGGGACAATTCGCCTATGGCTACACCTTC.

The table lists this clone with a count of one. V gene TRBV9 combines with J gene TRBJ1-1; TRBD1 might be the D (6 bases). In germline, CDR1 is SGDLS, CDR2 YYNGEE. The CDR3 sequence is 15 residues long. With 0 bases removed from V and 4 bases from J, the gap between germline ends came to 13 bases. CDR3 DNA sequence: TGTGCCAGCAGCGTAGAGCCCAGGGGTTCCACTGAAGCTTTCTTT. This encodes CASSVEPRGSTEAFF. Full variable domain (remainder filled in from reference TRBV9 and TRBJ1-1): DSGVTQTPKHLITATGQRVTLRCSPRSGDLSVYWYQQSLDQGLQFLIQYYNGEERAKGNILERFSAQQFPDLHSELNLSSLELGDSALYFCASSVEPRGSTEAFFGQGTRLTVV.

The chain combines TRBV6-1 with TRBJ2-7; D might be TRBD2 (7 bases). The CDR3 contains 14 residues. The germline V gene encodes CDR1 MNHNS and CDR2 SASEGT. V lost 3 bases to trimming and J lost 2 bases, with 11 bases between them. In nucleotides, the CDR3 is TGTGCCAGCAGTGACGGGCGGGGGCCCTACGAGCAGTACTTC. Translating it yields CASSDGRGPYEQYF.

This CDR3 is CASSLRDNSYEQYF. For the CDR3, the DNA is TGTGCCAGCAGCCTACGGGACAACTCCTACGAGCAGTACTTC. V usage is TRBV5-4 and J usage is TRBJ2-7, with TRBD1 as a possible D gene (6 bases). Trimming removed 4 bases at V and 0 bases at J, with 11 bases between. Germline V gene data show CDR1 as SGHNT and CDR2 as YYREEE (reference sequence). This CDR3 comprises 14 residues.

The chain uses TRBV30 and TRBJ1-5; tentatively, D is TRBD1 (5 bases). Per the germline V gene, CDR1 is GTSNPN and CDR2 is SVGIG (reference sequence). Trimming removed 0 bases from V and 2 bases from J, with 8 bases in between. The CDR3 is 14 residues long. In DNA form, the CDR3 reads TGTGCCTGGAGTGTAGGCAGGGGCAATCAGCCCCAGCATTTT. It specifies CAWSVGRGNQPQHF.

The rearrangement links TRBV28 to TRBJ1-2, with 10 positions matching TRBD1. CDR3 length equals 16 residues. Germline V gene lookup returns CDR1 MDHEN and CDR2 SYDVKM. J gave up 5 bases and V 4 bases, and 10 bases lay outside the gene matches. In DNA form, the CDR3 reads TGTGCCAGCAGTTCTCCGGGACAGGGGTCATCATATGGCTACACCTTC. Translating gives CASSSPGQGSSYGYTF.

This chain uses TRBV5-5 with TRBJ2-4; D not resolved. V lost 4 bases and J 0 bases, leaving 14 bases between the germline ends. Germline V gives CDR1 SGHKS, CDR2 YYEKEE (reference sequence). This CDR3 is built from 16 residues. CDR3 coding DNA: TGTGCCAGCAGCCTCGACCCTCTTCTAGCCAAAAACATTCAGTACTTC. It encodes CASSLDPLLAKNIQYF.

The gene calls are TRBV21-1 and TRBJ1-4; the D call of TRBD1 is as the table states it, not checked on the DNA. TRBV21-1 is flagged as a pseudogene. There are 15 residues in the CDR3. The CDR3 bases are TGTGCCAGCAGCAACTACAGGGGGCATGATGAAAAACTGTTTTTT. Translation gives CASSNYRGHDEKLFF.

This chain joins TRBV28 and TRBJ2-6; D not certain. Germline V lookup: CDR1 MDHEN, CDR2 SYDVKM. V was shortened by 9 bases and J by 0 bases, with 9 bases between the two germline ends. This CDR3 spans 14 amino acids. CDR3 coding DNA: TGTGCCAGTTCAAGGAACTCTGGGGCCAACGTCCTGACTTTC. Its translation is CASSRNSGANVLTF.

The chain recombines TRBV3-1 (or the pseudogene TRBV3-2) with TRBJ2-1; 7 bases are a match to TRBD2. The CDR3 consists of 16 residues. The V gene's germline CDR1 is LGHDT and CDR2 YNNKEL (reference sequence). The V and J ends lost 2 bases and 1 base, in that order; junction bases with no gene match: 5. In nucleotides, the CDR3 is TGTGCCAGCAGCCAACGGGGAGGGGCTTCCTACAATGAGCAGTTCTTC. This translates into CASSQRGGASYNEQFF.

The chain couples TRBV5-1 to TRBJ2-1; D is undetermined. Trimming took 0 bases from V and 6 from J, leaving 19 bases between them. This CDR3 has 17 residues. Germline V gene sequence: CDR1 SGHRS, CDR2 YFSETQ. The CDR3 here is CASSLGDTSDFFNEQFF. The DNA of the CDR3 is TGCGCCAGCAGCTTGGGGGATACCAGCGACTTTTTCAATGAGCAGTTCTTC.

This rearrangement joins TRBV5-4 to TRBJ1-2; 10 bases agree with TRBD1. This CDR3 contains 15 residues. J was trimmed by 4 bases and V by 5 bases; bases with no gene match: 8. CDR1 is SGHNT, CDR2 YYREEE, per germline (reference sequence). CDR3 loop: CASRRGGDRGYGYTF. Here the CDR3 DNA reads TGTGCCAGCAGACGAGGGGGGGACAGGGGCTATGGCTACACCTTC. Using reference TRBV5-4 and TRBJ1-2 for the parts outside the CDR3, the full variable domain is ETGVTQSPTHLIKTRGQQVTLRCSSQSGHNTVSWYQQALGQGPQFIFQYYREEENGRGNFPPRFSGLQFPNYSSELNVNALELDDSALYLCASRRGGDRGYGYTFGSGTRLTVV.

This chain uses TRBV4-3 with TRBJ2-1; 7 nucleotides align to TRBD2. From germline, CDR1 is LGHNA and CDR2 YSLEER. J gave up 12 bases and V 1 base, and 3 bases lay outside the gene matches. The CDR3 extends over 12 amino acids. The CDR3 nucleotides are TGCGCCAGCAGCCAAGGGGAGGGACGGCAGTTCTTC. Its translation: CASSQGEGRQFF.

V gene TRBV3-1 (or the pseudogene TRBV3-2) combines with J gene TRBJ2-7; 11 bases line up with TRBD1. Trimming took 4 bases from V and 5 from J; bases not matched to a gene: 7. The CDR3 totals 15 residues. Germline V gene data show CDR1 as LGHDT and CDR2 as YNNKEL (reference sequence). Here the CDR3 reads CASSRGQGVLHEQYF. The CDR3, as DNA: TGTGCCAGCAGCCGGGGACAGGGGGTTCTCCACGAGCAGTACTTC.

The gene calls are TRBV3-1 (or the pseudogene TRBV3-2) and TRBJ2-2; 7 bases agree with TRBD1. The CDR3 consists of 14 residues. Losses at the gene ends were 5 bases for V and 6 bases for J; bases not matched to a gene: 6. Germline CDR1 LGHDT, CDR2 YNNKEL (reference sequence). The CDR3 DNA reads as TGTGCCAGCAGCGCCTTTACAGGGGCCGGGGAGCTGTTTTTT. Encoded protein: CASSAFTGAGELFF.